This TCR beta chain was identified during a study of molecular identifiers for immune sequencing clone quantification. Germline-derived CDR1 and CDR2 are LGHNA and YSLEER. The CDR3 has 15 amino acids. The J segment lost 8 bases and the V segment lost 0 bases, leaving 5 bases of the junction unmatched. TCRdb redid the calling of the PCR reads with MiXCR, one entry per CDR3 protein. The table has over 85,000 distinct CDR3 sequences, 30% to 45% seen once. This receptor was identified in a human donor in good health. Some libraries in this study had Jurkat cell RNA spiked in. Sequenced material: naive CD8+ T cells from blood, with Jurkat cell RNA spiked in. Sample subset: FACS-sorted CD8+CD4-CCR7+CD45RA+ naive T cells. The J gene is TRBJ2-2, the V gene TRBV4-3, with 8 bases lining up with TRBD1. CDR3 sequence reads: CASSQDHRGIGELFF. The CDR3 nucleotides read TGCGCCAGCAGCCAAGATCACAGGGGGATTGGGGAGCTGTTTTTT.